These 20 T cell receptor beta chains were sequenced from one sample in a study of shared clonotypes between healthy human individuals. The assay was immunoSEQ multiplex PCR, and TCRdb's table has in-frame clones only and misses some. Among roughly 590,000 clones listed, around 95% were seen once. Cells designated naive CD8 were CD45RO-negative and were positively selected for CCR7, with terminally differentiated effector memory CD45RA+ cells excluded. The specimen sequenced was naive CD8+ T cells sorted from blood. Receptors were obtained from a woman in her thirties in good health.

The CDR3 protein is CASSLVRYYGYTF. The CDR3 DNA reads as TGTGCCAGCAGTTTGGTTAGATACTATGGCTACACCTTC. V is TRBV28 and J is TRBJ1-2; D uncertain. There are 13 residues in the CDR3. Trimming left V 3 bases short and J 3 bases short, with 8 bases between. Germline values: CDR1 MDHEN, CDR2 SYDVKM.

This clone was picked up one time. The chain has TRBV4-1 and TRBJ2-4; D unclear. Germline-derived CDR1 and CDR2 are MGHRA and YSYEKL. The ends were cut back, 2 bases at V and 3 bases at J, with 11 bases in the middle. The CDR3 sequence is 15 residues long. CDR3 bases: TGCGCCAGCAGCCAATACACAGCAGACAAAAACATTCAGTACTTC. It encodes CASSQYTADKNIQYF.

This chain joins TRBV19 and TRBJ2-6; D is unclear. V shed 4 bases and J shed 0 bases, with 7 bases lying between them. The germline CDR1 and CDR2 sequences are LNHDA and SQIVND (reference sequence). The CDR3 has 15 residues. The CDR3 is CASSTGSSGANVLTF. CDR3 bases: TGTGCCAGTAGTACAGGCAGCTCTGGGGCCAACGTCCTGACTTTC.

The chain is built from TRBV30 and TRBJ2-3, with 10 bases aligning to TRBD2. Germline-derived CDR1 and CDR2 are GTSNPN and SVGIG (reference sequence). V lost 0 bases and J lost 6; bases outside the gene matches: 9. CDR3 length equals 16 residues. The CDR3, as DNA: TGTGCCTGGAGTGTACCTCTAGCGGGAGCATGGGATACGCAGTATTTT. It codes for CAWSVPLAGAWDTQYF.

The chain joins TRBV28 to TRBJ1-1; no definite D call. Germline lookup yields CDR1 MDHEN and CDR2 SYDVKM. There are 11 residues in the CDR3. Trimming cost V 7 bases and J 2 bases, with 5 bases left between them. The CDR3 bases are TGTGCCAGCAAACTAAACACTGAAGCTTTCTTT. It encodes CASKLNTEAFF.

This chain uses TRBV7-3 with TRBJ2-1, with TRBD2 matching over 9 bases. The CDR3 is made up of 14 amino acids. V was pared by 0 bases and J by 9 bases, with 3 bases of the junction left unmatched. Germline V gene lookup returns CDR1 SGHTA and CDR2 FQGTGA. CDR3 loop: CASSLTGTSSEQFF. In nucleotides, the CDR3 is TGTGCCAGCAGCTTAACGGGGACTAGCAGTGAGCAGTTCTTC.

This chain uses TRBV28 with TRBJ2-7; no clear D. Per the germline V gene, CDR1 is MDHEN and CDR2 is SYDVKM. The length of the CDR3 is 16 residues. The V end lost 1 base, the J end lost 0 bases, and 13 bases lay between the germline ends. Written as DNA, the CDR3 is TGTGCCAGCAGTTTATCGCCCCGCAGGAGCTCCTACGAGCAGTACTTC. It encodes CASSLSPRRSSYEQYF.

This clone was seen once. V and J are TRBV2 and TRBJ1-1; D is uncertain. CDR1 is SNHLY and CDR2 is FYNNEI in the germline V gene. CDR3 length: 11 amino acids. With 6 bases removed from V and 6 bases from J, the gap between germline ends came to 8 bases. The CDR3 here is CASRGTAEAFF. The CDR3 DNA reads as TGTGCCAGCAGAGGCACAGCTGAAGCTTTCTTT.

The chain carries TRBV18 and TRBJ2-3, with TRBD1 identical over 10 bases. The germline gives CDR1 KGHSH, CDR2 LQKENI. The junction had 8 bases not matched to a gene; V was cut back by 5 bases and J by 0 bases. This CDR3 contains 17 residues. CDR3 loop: CASSITGTGVSTDTQYF. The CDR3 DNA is TGTGCCAGCTCAATAACCGGGACAGGGGTTAGCACAGATACGCAGTATTTT.

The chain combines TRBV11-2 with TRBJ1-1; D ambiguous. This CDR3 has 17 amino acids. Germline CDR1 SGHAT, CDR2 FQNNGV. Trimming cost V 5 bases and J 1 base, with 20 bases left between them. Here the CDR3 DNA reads TGTGCCAGCAGCGATAGATTGGGAACATCACAGAACACTGAAGCTTTCTTT. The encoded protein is CASSDRLGTSQNTEAFF.

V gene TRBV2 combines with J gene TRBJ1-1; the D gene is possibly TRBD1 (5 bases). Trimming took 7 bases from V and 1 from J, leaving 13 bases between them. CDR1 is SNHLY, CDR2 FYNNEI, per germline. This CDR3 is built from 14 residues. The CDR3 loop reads CASTETQENTEAFF. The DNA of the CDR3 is TGTGCCAGCACAGAGACACAGGAGAACACTGAAGCTTTCTTT.

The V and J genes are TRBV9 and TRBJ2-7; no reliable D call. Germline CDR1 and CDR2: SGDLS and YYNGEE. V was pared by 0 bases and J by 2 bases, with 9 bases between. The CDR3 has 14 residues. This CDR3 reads CASSVGRNPYEQYF. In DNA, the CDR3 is TGTGCCAGCAGCGTAGGCAGGAATCCCTACGAGCAGTACTTC. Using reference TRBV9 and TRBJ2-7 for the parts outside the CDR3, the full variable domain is DSGVTQTPKHLITATGQRVTLRCSPRSGDLSVYWYQQSLDQGLQFLIQYYNGEERAKGNILERFSAQQFPDLHSELNLSSLELGDSALYFCASSVGRNPYEQYFGPGTRLTVT.

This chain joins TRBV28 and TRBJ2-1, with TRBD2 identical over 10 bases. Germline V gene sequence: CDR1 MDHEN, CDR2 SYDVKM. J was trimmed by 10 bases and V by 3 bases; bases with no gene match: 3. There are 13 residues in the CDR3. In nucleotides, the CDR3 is TGTGCCAGCAGTTTGCTAGCGGGGGCCGAGCAGTTCTTC. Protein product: CASSLLAGAEQFF.

The CDR3 DNA sequence: TGTGCCAGCAGCCCCATGACTAGCGGGGCGGACGAGCAGTACTTC. Translation gives CASSPMTSGADEQYF. The chain couples TRBV9 to TRBJ2-7; 11 bases are a match to TRBD2. V lost 4 bases and J lost 5; bases outside the gene matches: 8. The CDR3 covers 15 residues. CDR1 is SGDLS, CDR2 YYNGEE, per germline.

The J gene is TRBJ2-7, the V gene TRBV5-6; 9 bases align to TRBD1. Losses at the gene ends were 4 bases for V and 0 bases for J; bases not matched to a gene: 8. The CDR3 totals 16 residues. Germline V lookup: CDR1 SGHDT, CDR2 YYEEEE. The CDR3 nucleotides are TGTGCCAGCAGCCCCCCGGGACAGGGCGCCTCCTACGAGCAGTACTTC. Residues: CASSPPGQGASYEQYF.

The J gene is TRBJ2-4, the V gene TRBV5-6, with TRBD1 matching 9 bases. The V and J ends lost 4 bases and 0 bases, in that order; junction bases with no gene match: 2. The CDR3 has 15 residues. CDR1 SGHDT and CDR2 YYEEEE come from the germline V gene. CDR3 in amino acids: CASSRQGVAKNIQYF. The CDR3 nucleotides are TGTGCCAGCAGCCGACAGGGGGTAGCCAAAAACATTCAGTACTTC.

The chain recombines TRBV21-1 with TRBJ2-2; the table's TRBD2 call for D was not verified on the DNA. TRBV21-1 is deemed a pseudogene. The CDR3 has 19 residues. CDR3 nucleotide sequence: TGTGCCAGCAGCAACTGTCTAGCGGGAGAGAGGACTGCCACCGGGGAGCTGTTTTTT. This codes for CASSNCLAGERTATGELFF.

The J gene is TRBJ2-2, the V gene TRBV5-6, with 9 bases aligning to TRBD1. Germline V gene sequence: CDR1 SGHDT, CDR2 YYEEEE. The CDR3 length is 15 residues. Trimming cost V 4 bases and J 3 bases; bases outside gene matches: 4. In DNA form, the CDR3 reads TGTGCCAGCAGCGGGACAGGGACGGACACCGGGGAGCTGTTTTTT. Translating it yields CASSGTGTDTGELFF.

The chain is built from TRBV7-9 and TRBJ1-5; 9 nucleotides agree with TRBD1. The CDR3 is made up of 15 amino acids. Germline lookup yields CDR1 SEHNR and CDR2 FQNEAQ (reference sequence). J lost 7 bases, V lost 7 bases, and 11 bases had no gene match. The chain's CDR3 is CASNRGQGMGQPQHF. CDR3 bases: TGTGCCAGCAACCGGGGACAGGGTATGGGGCAGCCCCAGCATTTT. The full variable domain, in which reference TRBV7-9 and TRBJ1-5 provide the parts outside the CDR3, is DTGVSQNPRHKITKRGQNVTFRCDPISEHNRLYWYRQTLGQGPEFLTYFQNEAQLEKSRLLSDRFSAERPKGSFSTLEIQRTEQGDSAMYLCASNRGQGMGQPQHFGDGTRLSIL.

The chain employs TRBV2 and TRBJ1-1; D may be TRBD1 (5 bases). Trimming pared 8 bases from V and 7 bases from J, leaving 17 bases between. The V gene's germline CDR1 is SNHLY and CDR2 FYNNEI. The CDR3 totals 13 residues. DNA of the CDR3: TGTGCCAGCTCCTTATACCGGGGGTATGAAGCTTTCTTT. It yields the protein CASSLYRGYEAFF. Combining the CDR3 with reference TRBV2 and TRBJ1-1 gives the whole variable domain EPEVTQTPSHQVTQMGQEVILRCVPISNHLYFYWYRQILGQKVEFLVSFYNNEISEKSEIFDDQFSVERPDGSNFTLKIRSTKLEDSAMYFCASSLYRGYEAFFGQGTRLTVV.